This section outlines one T cell receptor beta chain sequence together with its context. Its antigen is still unknown. No much larger clone is present one base from it, and per-base qualities are unavailable. Each collaborating institution followed its own protocols to collect whole blood in K2EDTA tubes. Collaborator samples were shipped for TCRbeta analysis as frozen whole blood, isolated PBMCs, or DNA extracted from either sample type. These data belong to a study of blood T cell repertoires in COVID-19 (dated by TCRdb to 2018 to 2021). Some background on the complete study: Samples covering the acute and convalescent phases of COVID-19 were provided by collaborators in the United States, Italy and Spain. Subjects who had been exposed to COVID-19, were actively infected with it, or had recovered from it provided the deeply sampled blood TCRbeta repertoires that made up the dataset. Samples came from the ongoing ImmuneRACE study (first 160 participants) plus 1,254 subjects from 6 global collaborators. Where available, HLA class I and class II types were taken from metadata supplied by the sample provider and were not determined by assay-based typing. The repertoires were released in a freely available public database intended as a resource for research on the immune response to SARS-CoV-2. Sample metadata almost always included a de-identified subject ID, COVID-19 status, age in years and sex. The material from the prospective study consisted of cDNA or gDNA derived from T cells, B-cell-depleted T cells, or PBMCs.

The immunoSEQ Assay, a bias-controlled multiplex PCR, was used to amplify TCRbeta CDR3 regions from genomic DNA. On the authors' methods: The number of nucleated cells in each sample was estimated by amplification of reference gene primers within the assay. To quantify the absolute abundance of each unique TCRbeta CDR3 rearrangement, sequence reads were collapsed and filtered. For each sample, productive Simpson clonality was calculated as the square root of Simpson's diversity index across productive rearrangements. Entries here come from immuneACCESS through TCRdb and include only in-frame sequences with V and J called. Some clones fail to appear in such tables; in the studies checked, an unresolved V gene covers under half of the shortfall, and the cause of the remainder is unknown. V and J calls plus clone size are reproduced from that table; the DNA served to infer D and trimming. Within this sample are about 250,000 clones, with about 86% of them counted one time only. About 9% of the sample belongs to the ten largest clones.

Here is what the overall study found, with its caveats: The quantity of clinical and demographic metadata differed by source and by participant and was supplied without curation.

From the germline V gene, CDR1 is SQVTM and CDR2 is ANQGSEA. V has 3 bases trimmed and J has 7 bases trimmed; junction bases matching no gene number 4. The CDR3, cysteine through phenylalanine, is 12 amino acids long. Here the CDR3 DNA is all that survives: 36 bases in frame from base 1. The receptor's source is an older man with acute or convalescent COVID-19. The rearranged segments are TRBV29-1 and TRBJ1-2; 8 middle bases align to TRBD1. The sample comprised peripheral blood. The DNA reads as follows: TGCAGCGTTGACCCGGACAGGGCTGGCTACACCTTC. Its protein is CSVDPDRAGYTF.